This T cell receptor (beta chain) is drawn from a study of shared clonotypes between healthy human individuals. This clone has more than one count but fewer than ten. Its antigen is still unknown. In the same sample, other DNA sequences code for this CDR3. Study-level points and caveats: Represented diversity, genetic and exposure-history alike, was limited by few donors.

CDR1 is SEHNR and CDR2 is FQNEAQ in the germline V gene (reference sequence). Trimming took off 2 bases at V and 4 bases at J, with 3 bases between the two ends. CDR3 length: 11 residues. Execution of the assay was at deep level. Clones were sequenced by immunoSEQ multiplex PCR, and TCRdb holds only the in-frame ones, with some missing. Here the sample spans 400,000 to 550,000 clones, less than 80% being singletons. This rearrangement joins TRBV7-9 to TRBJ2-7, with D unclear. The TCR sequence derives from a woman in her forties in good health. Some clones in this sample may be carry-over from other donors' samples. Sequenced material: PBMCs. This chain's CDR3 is CASSLRYEQYF. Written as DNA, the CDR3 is TGTGCCAGCAGCTTACGGTACGAGCAGTACTTC.